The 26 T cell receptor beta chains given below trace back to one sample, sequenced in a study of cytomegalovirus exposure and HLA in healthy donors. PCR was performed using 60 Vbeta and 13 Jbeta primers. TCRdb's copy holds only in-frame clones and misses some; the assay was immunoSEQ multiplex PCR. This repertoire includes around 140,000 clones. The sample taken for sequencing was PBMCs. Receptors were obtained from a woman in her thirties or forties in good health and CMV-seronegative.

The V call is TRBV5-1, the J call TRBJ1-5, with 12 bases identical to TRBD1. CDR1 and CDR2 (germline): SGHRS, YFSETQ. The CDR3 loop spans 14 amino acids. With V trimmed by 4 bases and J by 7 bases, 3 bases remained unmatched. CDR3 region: CASSIGTGGQPQHF. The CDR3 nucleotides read TGCGCCAGCAGCATCGGGACAGGGGGCCAGCCCCAGCATTTT.

CDR3 DNA: TGTGCCAGCAGCTGGGGACAGGGTGGAAAACTGTTTTTT. Amino acid sequence: CASSWGQGGKLFF. The chain joins TRBV11-2 to TRBJ1-4, with TRBD1 identical over 9 bases. The trim removed 4 bases at V and 10 bases at J, leaving 4 bases unmatched. CDR3 length equals 13 residues. Germline V CDR1 and CDR2: SGHAT, FQNNGV. The variable domain in full, with the rest retrieved from reference TRBV11-2 and TRBJ1-4, is EAGVAQSPRYKIIEKRQSVAFWCNPISGHATLYWYQQILGQGPKLLIQFQNNGVVDDSQLPKDRFSAERLKGVDSTLKIQPAKLEDSAVYLCASSWGQGGKLFFGSGTQLSVL.

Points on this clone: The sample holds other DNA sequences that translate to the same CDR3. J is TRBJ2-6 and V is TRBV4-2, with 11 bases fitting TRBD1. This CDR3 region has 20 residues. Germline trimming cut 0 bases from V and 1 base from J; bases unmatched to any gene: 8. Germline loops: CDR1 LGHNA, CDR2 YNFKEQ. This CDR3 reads CASSQDRTGGTRSGANVLTF. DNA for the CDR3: TGTGCCAGCAGCCAAGACAGGACAGGGGGCACGCGATCTGGGGCCAACGTCCTGACTTTC.

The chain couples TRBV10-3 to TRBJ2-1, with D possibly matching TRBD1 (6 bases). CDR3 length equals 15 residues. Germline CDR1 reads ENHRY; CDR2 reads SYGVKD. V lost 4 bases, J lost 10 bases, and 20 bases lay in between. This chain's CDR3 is CAISGGQSVVGEQFF. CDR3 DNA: TGTGCCATCAGTGGGGGGCAGTCGGTGGTGGGGGAGCAGTTCTTC.

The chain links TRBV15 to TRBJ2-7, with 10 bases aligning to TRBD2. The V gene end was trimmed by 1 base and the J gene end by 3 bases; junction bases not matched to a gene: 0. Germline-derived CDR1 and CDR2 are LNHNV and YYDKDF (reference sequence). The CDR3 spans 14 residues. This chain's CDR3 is CATSRGLAGYEQYF. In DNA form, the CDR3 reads TGTGCCACCAGCAGAGGACTAGCGGGCTACGAGCAGTACTTC.

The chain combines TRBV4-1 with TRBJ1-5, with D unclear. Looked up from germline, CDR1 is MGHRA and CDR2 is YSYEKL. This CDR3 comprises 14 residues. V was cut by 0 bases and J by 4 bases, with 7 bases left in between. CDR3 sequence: CASSQEGRNQPQHF. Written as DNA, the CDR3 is TGCGCCAGCAGCCAAGAGGGGAGGAATCAGCCCCAGCATTTT.

In DNA form, the CDR3 reads TGCAGCGTTGAAACTGCCCCGAATGAGCAGTTCTTC. Translated: CSVETAPNEQFF. The chain is built from TRBV29-1 and TRBJ2-1; D is undetermined. Germline lookup yields CDR1 SQVTM and CDR2 ANQGSEA. The ends were cut back, 2 bases at V and 7 bases at J, with 9 bases in the middle. The CDR3 has 12 amino acids.

The CDR3 loop reads CASSFGADETQYF. The CDR3 DNA reads as TGTGCCAGCAGCTTCGGAGCGGATGAGACCCAGTACTTC. The chain recombines TRBV5-4 with TRBJ2-5; TRBD2 might be the D (5 bases). With 2 bases removed from V and 5 bases from J, the gap between germline ends came to 10 bases. Looked up from germline, CDR1 is SGHNT and CDR2 is YYREEE (reference sequence). The CDR3 has 13 residues.

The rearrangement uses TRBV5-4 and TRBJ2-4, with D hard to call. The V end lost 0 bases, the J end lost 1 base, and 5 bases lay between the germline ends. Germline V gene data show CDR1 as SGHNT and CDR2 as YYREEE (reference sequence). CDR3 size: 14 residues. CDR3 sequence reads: CASSLGAAKNIQYF. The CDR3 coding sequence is TGTGCCAGCAGCTTGGGGGCCGCCAAAAACATTCAGTACTTC.

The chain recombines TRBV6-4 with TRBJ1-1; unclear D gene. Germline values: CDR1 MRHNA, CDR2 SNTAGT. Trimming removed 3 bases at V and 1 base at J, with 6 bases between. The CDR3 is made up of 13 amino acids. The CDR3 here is CASSERENTEAFF. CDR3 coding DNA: TGTGCCAGCAGTGAGAGGGAGAACACTGAAGCTTTCTTT.

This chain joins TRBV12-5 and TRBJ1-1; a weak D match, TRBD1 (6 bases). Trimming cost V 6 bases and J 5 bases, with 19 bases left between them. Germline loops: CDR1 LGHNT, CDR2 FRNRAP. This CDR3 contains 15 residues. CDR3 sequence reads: CASGRRTRGLTEAFF. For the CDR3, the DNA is TGTGCTAGTGGCCGAAGAACCAGGGGCTTGACTGAAGCTTTCTTT.

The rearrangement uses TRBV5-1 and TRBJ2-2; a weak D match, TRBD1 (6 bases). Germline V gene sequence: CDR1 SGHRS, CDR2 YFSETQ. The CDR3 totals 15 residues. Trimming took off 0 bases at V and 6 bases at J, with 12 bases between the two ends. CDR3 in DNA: TGCGCCAGCAGCTTGGTCACAGGGCGGGCCGGGGAGCTGTTTTTT. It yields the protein CASSLVTGRAGELFF.

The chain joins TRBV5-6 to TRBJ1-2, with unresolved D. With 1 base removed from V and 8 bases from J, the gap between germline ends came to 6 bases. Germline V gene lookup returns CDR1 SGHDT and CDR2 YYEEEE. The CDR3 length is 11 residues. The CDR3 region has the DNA TGTGCCAGCAGCTTGCTATCCGGCTACACCTTC. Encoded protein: CASSLLSGYTF. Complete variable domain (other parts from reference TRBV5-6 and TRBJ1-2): DAGVTQSPTHLIKTRGQQVTLRCSPKSGHDTVSWYQQALGQGPQFIFQYYEEEERQRGNFPDRFSGHQFPNYSSELNVNALLLGDSALYLCASSLLSGYTFGSGTRLTVV.

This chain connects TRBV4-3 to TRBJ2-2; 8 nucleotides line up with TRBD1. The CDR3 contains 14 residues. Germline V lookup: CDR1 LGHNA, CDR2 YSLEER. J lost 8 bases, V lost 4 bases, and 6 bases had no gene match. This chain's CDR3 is CASSRQGAGGELFF. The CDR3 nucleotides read TGCGCCAGCAGCCGGCAGGGGGCCGGTGGGGAGCTGTTTTTT.

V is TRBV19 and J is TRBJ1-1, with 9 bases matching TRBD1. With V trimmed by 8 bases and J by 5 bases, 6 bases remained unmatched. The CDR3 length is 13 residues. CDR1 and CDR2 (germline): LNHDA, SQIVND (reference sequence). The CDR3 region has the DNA TGTGCCAGTCAGGACAGGGGACGGACTGAAGCTTTCTTT. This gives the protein CASQDRGRTEAFF.

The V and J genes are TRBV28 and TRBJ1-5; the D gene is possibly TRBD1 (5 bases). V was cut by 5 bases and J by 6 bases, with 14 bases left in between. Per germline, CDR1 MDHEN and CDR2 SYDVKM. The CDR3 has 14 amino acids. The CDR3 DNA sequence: TGTGCCAGCAGTACCAGGGATTGGGGTCAGCCCCAGCATTTT. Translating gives CASSTRDWGQPQHF.

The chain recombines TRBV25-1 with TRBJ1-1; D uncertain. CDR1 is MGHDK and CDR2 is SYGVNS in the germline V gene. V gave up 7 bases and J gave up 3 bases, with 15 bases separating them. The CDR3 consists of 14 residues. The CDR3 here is CASTDDPRDTEAFF. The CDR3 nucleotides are TGTGCCAGCACAGACGACCCGAGGGACACTGAAGCTTTCTTT.

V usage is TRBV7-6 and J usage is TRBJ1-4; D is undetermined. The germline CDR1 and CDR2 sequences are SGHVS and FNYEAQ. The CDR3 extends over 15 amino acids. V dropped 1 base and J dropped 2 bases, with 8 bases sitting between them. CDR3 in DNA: TGTGCCAGCAGCTTAGGGCCCAATACTAATGAAAAACTGTTTTTT. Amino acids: CASSLGPNTNEKLFF.

The CDR3 region is CASSVQGGNTEAFF. CDR3 sequence (DNA): TGTGCCAGCAGCGTACAGGGGGGGAACACTGAAGCTTTCTTT. The chain is built from TRBV9 and TRBJ1-1; 7 nucleotides line up with TRBD1. V lost 1 base to trimming and J lost 1 base; unmatched junction nucleotides: 1. Germline-derived CDR1 and CDR2 are SGDLS and YYNGEE. The CDR3 consists of 14 residues.

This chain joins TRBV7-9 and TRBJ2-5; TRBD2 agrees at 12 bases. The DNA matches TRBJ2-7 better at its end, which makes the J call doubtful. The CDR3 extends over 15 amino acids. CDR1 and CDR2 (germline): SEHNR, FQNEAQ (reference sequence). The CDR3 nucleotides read TGTGCCAGCAGTGACCGGACTAGCGGGGCAGACGAGCAGTACTTC. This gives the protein CASSDRTSGADEQYF.

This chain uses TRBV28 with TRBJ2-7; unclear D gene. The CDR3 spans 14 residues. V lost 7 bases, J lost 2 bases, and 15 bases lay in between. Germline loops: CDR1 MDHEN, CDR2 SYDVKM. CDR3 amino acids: CASTLMAVPYEQYF. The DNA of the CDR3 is TGTGCCAGCACCTTGATGGCGGTCCCCTACGAGCAGTACTTC.

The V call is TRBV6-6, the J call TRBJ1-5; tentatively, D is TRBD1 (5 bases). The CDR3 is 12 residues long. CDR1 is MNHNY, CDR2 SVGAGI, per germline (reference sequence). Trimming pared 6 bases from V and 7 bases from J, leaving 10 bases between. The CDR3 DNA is TGTGCCAGCAGCTTACAGGCCCAGCCCCAGCATTTT. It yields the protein CASSLQAQPQHF.

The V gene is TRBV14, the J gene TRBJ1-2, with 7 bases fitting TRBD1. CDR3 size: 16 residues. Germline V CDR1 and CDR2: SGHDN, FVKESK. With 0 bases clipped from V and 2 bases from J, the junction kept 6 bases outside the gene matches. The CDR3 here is CASSQEWRGPNYGYTF. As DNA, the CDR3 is TGTGCCAGCAGCCAAGAGTGGAGGGGGCCCAACTATGGCTACACCTTC.

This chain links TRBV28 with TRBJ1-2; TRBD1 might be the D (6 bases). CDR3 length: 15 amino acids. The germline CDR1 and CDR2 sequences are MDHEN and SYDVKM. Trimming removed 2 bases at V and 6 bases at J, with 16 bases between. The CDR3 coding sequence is TGTGCCAGCAGTTTACCCATGGGGGGGGCGAATGGCTACACCTTC. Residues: CASSLPMGGANGYTF.

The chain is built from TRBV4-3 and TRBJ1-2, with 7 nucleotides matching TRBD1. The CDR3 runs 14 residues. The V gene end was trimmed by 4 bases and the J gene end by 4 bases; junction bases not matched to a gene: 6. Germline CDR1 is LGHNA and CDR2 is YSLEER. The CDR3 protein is CASSPEGQLYGYTF. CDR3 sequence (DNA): TGCGCCAGCAGCCCCGAGGGACAGCTCTATGGCTACACCTTC.

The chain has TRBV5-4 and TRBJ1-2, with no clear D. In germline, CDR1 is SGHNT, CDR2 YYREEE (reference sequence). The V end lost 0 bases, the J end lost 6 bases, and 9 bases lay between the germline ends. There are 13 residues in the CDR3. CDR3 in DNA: TGTGCCAGCAGCTTGGAACGGGGTGATGGCTACACCTTC. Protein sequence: CASSLERGDGYTF.